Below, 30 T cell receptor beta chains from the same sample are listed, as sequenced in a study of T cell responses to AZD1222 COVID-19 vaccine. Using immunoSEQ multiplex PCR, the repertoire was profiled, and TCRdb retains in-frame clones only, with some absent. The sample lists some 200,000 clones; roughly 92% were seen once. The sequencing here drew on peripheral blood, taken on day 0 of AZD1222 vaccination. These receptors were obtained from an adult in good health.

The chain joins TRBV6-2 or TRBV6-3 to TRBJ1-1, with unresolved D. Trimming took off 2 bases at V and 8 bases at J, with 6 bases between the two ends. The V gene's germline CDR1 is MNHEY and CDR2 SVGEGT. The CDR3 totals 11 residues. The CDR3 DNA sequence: TGTGCCAGCAGTTACCCGGGGGAAGCTTTCTTT. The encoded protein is CASSYPGEAFF.

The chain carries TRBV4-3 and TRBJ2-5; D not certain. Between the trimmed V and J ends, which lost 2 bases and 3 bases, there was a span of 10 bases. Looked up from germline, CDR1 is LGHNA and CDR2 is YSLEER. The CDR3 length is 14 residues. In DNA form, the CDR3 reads TGCGCCAGCAGCCAATCACCCGGTGAAGAGACCCAGTACTTC. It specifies CASSQSPGEETQYF.

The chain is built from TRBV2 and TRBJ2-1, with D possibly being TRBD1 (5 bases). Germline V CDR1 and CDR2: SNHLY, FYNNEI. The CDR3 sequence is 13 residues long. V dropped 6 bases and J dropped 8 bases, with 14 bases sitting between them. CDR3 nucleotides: TGTGCCAGCAGGAGCCGTCTAGGGGATGAGCAGTTCTTC. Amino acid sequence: CASRSRLGDEQFF.

CDR3: CASSYSGTSGQESDTQYF. CDR3 nucleotides: TGTGCCAGCAGCTATAGTGGGACTAGCGGGCAGGAATCAGATACGCAGTATTTT. This chain connects TRBV11-2 to TRBJ2-3; 12 bases line up with TRBD2. CDR1 and CDR2 (germline): SGHAT, FQNNGV. This CDR3 contains 18 residues. The trim removed 4 bases at V and 4 bases at J, leaving 12 bases unmatched. The entire variable domain, with the rest obtained from reference TRBV11-2 and TRBJ2-3, is as follows: EAGVAQSPRYKIIEKRQSVAFWCNPISGHATLYWYQQILGQGPKLLIQFQNNGVVDDSQLPKDRFSAERLKGVDSTLKIQPAKLEDSAVYLCASSYSGTSGQESDTQYFGPGTRLTVL.

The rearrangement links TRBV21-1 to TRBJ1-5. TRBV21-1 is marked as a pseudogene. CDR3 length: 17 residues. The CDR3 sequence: CASSIIRTEYSNQPQHF. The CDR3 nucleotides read TGTGCCAGCAGCATCATTCGGACGGAGTATAGCAATCAGCCCCAGCATTTT.

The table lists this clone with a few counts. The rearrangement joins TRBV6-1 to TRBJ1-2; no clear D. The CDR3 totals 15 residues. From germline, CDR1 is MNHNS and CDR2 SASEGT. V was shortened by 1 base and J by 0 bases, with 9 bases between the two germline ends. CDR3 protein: CASSEGMGANYGYTF. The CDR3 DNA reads TGTGCCAGCAGTGAAGGAATGGGCGCTAACTATGGCTACACCTTC.

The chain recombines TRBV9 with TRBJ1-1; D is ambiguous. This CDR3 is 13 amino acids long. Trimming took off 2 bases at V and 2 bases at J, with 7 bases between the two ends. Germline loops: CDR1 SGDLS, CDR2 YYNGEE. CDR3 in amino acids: CASSVSSNTEAFF. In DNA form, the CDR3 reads TGTGCCAGCAGCGTGTCTTCTAACACTGAAGCTTTCTTT.

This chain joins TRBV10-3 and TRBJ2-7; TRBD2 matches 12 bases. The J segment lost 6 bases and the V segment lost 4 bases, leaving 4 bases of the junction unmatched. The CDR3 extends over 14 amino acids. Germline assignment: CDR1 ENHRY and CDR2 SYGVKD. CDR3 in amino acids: CAISAGLAGSEQYF. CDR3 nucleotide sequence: TGTGCCATCAGTGCCGGACTAGCGGGATCCGAGCAGTACTTC.

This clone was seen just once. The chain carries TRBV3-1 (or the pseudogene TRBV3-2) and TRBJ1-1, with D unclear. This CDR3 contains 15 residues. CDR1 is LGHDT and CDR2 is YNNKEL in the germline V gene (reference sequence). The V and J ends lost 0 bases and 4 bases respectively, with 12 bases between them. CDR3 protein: CASSQDRGWSTEAFF. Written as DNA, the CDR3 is TGTGCCAGCAGCCAAGATCGAGGGTGGAGCACTGAAGCTTTCTTT.

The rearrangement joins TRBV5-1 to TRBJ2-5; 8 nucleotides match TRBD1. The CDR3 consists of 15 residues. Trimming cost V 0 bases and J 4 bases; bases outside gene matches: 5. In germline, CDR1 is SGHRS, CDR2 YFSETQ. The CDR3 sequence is CASSLGTGKGETQYF. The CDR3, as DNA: TGCGCCAGCAGCTTGGGGACAGGGAAAGGAGAGACCCAGTACTTC.

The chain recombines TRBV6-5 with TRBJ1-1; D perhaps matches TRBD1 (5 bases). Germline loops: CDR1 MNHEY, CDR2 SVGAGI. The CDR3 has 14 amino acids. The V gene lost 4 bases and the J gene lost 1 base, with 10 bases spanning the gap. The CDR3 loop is CASSFGGSNTEAFF. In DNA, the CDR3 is TGTGCCAGCAGTTTTGGGGGGTCGAACACTGAAGCTTTCTTT.

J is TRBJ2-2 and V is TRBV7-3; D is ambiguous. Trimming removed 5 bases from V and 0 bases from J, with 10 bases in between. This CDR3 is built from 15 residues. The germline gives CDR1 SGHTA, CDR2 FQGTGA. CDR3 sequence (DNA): TGTGCCAGCAGCCCAGGACCCGCGAACACCGGGGAGCTGTTTTTT. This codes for CASSPGPANTGELFF. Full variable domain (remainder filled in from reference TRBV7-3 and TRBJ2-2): GAGVSQTPSNKVTEKGKYVELRCDPISGHTALYWYRQSLGQGPEFLIYFQGTGAADDSGLPNDRFFAVRPEGSVSTLKIQRTERGDSAVYLCASSPGPANTGELFFGEGSRLTVL.

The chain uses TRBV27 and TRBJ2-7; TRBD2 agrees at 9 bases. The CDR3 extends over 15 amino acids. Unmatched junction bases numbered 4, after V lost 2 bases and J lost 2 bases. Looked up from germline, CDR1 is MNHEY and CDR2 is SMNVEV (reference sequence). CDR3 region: CASSLTSGPTYEQYF. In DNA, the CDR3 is TGTGCCAGCAGTTTAACTAGCGGGCCAACCTACGAGCAGTACTTC.

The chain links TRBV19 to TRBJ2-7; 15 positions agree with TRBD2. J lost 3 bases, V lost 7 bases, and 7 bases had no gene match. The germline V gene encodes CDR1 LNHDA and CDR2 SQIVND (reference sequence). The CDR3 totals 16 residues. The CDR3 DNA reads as TGTGCCAGTACCCCCGGACTAGCGGGGGGGGACTACGAGCAGTACGTC. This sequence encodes CASTPGLAGGDYEQYV.

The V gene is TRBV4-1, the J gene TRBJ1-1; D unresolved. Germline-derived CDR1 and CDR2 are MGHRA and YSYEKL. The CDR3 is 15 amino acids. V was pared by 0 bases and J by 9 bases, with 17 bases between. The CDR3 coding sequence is TGCGCCAGCAGCCAAGATAGTCACTTCGACCAAAAAGCTTTCTTT. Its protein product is CASSQDSHFDQKAFF.

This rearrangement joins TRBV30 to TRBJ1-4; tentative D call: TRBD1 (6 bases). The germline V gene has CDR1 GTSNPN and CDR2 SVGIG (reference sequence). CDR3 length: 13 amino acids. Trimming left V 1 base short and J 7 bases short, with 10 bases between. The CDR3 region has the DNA TGTGCCTGGAGTGGAGGGGGGAGTGAAAAACTGTTTTTT. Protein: CAWSGGGSEKLFF.

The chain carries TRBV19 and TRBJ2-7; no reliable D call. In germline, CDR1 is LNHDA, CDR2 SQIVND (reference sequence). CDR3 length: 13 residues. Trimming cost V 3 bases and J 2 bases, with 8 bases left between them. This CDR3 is CASSIRYTYEQYF. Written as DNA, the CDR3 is TGTGCCAGTAGTATTAGGTACACCTACGAGCAGTACTTC.

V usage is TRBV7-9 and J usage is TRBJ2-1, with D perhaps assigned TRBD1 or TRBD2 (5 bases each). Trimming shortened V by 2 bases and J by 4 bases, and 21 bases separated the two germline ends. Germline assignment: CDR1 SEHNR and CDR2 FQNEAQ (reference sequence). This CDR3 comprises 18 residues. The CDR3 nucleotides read TGTGCCAGCAGCTTACCGTCCAACAGGTCTGGGGGATACAATGAGCAGTTCTTC. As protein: CASSLPSNRSGGYNEQFF.

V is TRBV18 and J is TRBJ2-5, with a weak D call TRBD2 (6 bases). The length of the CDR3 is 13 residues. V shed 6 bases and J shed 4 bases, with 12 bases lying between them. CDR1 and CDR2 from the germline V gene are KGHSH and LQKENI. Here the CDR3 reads CASSSTGGETQYF. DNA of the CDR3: TGTGCCAGCTCCTCTACCGGGGGAGAGACCCAGTACTTC.

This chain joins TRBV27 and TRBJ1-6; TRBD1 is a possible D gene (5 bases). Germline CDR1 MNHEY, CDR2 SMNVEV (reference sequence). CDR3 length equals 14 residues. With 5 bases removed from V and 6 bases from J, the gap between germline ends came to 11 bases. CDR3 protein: CASSPQGSNSPLHF. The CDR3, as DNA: TGTGCCAGCAGTCCCCAGGGTAGTAATTCACCCCTCCACTTT.

CDR3 sequence reads: CASRLPGTLYNEQFF. The CDR3 DNA follows: TGCGCCAGCAGGTTGCCCGGGACACTCTACAATGAGCAGTTCTTC. The chain links TRBV5-1 to TRBJ2-1; D possibly corresponds to TRBD1 (6 bases). Between the trimmed V and J ends, which lost 5 bases and 3 bases, there was a span of 15 bases. The CDR3 totals 15 residues. In germline, CDR1 is SGHRS, CDR2 YFSETQ.

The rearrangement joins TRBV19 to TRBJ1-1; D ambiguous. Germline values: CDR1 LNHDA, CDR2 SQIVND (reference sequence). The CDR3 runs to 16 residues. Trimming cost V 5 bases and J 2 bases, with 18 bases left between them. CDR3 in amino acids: CASSSTRTGINTEAFF. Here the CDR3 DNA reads TGTGCCAGTAGTTCAACCCGGACTGGAATTAACACTGAAGCTTTCTTT.

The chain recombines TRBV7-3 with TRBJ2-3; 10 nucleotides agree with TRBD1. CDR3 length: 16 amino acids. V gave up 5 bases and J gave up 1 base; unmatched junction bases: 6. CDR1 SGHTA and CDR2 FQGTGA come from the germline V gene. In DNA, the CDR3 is TGTGCCAGCAGCCCTTGGGACAGGGGTGGCACAGATACGCAGTATTTT. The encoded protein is CASSPWDRGGTDTQYF. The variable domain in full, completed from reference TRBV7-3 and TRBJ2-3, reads GAGVSQTPSNKVTEKGKYVELRCDPISGHTALYWYRQSLGQGPEFLIYFQGTGAADDSGLPNDRFFAVRPEGSVSTLKIQRTERGDSAVYLCASSPWDRGGTDTQYFGPGTRLTVL.

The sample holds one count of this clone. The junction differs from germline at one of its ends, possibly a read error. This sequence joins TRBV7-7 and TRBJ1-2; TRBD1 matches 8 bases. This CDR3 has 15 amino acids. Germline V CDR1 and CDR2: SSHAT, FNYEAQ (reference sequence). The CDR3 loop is CASSLDSSGGIGYTF. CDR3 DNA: TGTGCTAGCAGCTTAGATAGCTCAGGGGGCATAGGCTACACCTTC.

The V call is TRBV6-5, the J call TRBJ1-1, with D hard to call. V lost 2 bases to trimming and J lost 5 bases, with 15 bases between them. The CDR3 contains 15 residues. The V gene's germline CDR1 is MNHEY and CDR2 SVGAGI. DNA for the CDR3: TGTGCCAGCAGTTACACGGGAAGATTGGGGACTGAAGCTTTCTTT. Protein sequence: CASSYTGRLGTEAFF.

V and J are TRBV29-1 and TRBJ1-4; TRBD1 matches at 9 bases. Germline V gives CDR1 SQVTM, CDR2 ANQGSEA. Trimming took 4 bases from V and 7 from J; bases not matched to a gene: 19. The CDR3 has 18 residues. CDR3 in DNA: TGCAGCGTTGCCAAGGGAAGGCTTGGGACAGGGAGACGTGAAAAACTGTTTTTT. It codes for CSVAKGRLGTGRREKLFF.

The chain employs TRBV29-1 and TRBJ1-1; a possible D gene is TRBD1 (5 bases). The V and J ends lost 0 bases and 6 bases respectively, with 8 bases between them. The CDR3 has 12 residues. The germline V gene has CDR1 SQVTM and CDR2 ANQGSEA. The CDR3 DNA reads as TGCAGCGTTGAAGATCGGGACCCTGAAGCTTTCTTT. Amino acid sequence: CSVEDRDPEAFF.

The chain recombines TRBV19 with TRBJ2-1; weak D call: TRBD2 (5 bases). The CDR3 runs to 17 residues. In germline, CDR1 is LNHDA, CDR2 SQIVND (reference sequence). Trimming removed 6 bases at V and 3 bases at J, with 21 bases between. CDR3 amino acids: CASSETVVRGNYNEQFF. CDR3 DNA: TGTGCCAGTAGCGAGACGGTCGTACGGGGTAACTACAATGAGCAGTTCTTC.

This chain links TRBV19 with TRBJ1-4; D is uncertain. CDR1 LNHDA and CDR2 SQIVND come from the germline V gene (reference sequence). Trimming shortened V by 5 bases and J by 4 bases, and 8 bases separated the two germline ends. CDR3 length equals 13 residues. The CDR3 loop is CASSPGYNEKLFF. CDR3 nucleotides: TGTGCCAGTAGTCCGGGATATAATGAAAAACTGTTTTTT.

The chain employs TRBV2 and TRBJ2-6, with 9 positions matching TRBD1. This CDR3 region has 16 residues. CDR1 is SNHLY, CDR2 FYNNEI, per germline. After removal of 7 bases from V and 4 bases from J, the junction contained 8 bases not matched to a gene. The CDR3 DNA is TGTGCCAGCAAGCGGGACAGGGAGATCGGGGCCAACGTCCTGACTTTC. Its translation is CASKRDREIGANVLTF.